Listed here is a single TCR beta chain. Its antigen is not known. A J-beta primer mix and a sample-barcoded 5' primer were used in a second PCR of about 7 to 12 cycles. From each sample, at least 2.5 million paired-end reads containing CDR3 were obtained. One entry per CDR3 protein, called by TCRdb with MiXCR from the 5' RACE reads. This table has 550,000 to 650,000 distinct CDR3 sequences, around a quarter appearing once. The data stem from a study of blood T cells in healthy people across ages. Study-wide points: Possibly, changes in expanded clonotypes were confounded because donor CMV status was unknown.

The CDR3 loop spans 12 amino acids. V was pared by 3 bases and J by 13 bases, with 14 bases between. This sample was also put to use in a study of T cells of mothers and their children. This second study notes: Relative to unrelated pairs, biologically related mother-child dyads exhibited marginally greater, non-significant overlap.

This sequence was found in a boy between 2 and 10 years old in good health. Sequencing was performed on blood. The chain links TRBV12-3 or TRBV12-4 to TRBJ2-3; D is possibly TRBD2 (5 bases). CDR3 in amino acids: CASSFAGWGEYF. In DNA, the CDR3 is TGTGCCAGCAGTTTCGCCGGGTGGGGAGAGTATTTT.